The entry that follows covers one T cell receptor (beta chain) sequence. As yet, its antigen is unknown. Trimming removed 6 bases from V and 5 bases from J, with 25 bases in between. The CDR3 loop spans 17 amino acids. The germline gives CDR1 MNHEY, CDR2 SMNVEV (reference sequence). The data were obtained in a study of shared clonotypes between healthy human individuals. General study findings and limits: Genetic and exposure-history diversity was limited by the small donor number. For sorted subsets, rarefaction showed incomplete sequencing despite large depth.

The test was conducted at deep level. TCRdb keeps only in-frame clones here, not all; method: immunoSEQ multiplex PCR. This table holds around 2.5 million clones, over 85% found once. All donors were Caucasian adults living in Nashville, Tennessee. The chain employs TRBV27 and TRBJ2-5; tentative D call: TRBD2 (5 bases). The sequence was obtained from a man aged 18 to 29 in good health. Some clones in this sample may be carry-over from other donors' samples. The sample taken for sequencing was naive CD4+ T cells from PBMCs. Subset specified: CD45RA+ positively selected. As DNA, the CDR3 is TGTGCCAGCAGCCCTCACGGAAAGGTGGCTAGCCGGGAGACCCAGTACTTC. It yields the protein CASSPHGKVASRETQYF.